This T cell receptor (beta chain) was observed in a study of spatial heterogeneity in lung cancer (dated by TCRdb to about 2019). With respect to the entire study: Beta-chain transcripts were consistently detected in greater numbers than alpha-chain transcripts, which likely reflects a higher abundance of beta-chain transcripts. TCR alpha and beta repertoires were quantitatively compared across multiple tumor regions, matched nontumor lung and blood in non-small cell lung cancer. In the raw uncorrected reads, each unique combination of TCR and UMI appeared more than ten times on average. TCR repertoire features were related to nonsynonymous mutation counts determined by whole-exome sequencing of tumor tissue. At surgery, both alpha and beta chains were TCR-sequenced in more than 200 tumor regions, about 64 matched nontumor lung samples and a few dozen PBMC samples. On the study overall, not on this receptor specifically: Confirming at a functional level the hypothesis that regional TCRs recognize regional mutations was considered to require additional single-cell paired TCR alpha and beta sequencing. Ubiquitous expanded tumor TCRs showed up in blood more often at tumor resection than at routine follow-up.

The CDR3 spans 13 residues, from the cysteine through the phenylalanine. Only the CDR3 region is kept as DNA, spanning 39 bases read in frame from base 1. In the germline V gene, CDR1 corresponds to LGHNA and CDR2 to YSLEER. V gives up 1 base and J gives up 7 bases, and the segment between their germline ends measures 8 bases. Comment on this clonotype: Its antigen is unknown. Per-base quality was not reported, and no clone a single base away is much larger than it.

This specimen's time point label, per the study, means: sample taken at primary tumor resection. The donors were fewer than 90 patients from the lung TRACERx cohort who had early-stage, untreated non-small cell lung cancer. For TCR sequencing, whole RNA was extracted from tumor and nontumor lung tissue, or from cryopreserved PBMC samples, and no cell sorting was done. Only patients for whom sufficient RNA was available from at least two tumor regions were selected for TCR sequencing. Library preparation employed 5' RACE. The instrument was a NextSeq 500. The TCR library protocol attached a unique molecular identifier to each TCR cDNA molecule to allow correction of PCR and sequencing errors. As for how the authors treated the data: TCR identification, UMI-based error correction and CDR3 extraction were all carried out with Decombinator tools. TCRs above a frequency of 2 per 1,000, corresponding to the top 1% of the tumor frequency distribution, were defined as expanded. Each repertoire was subsampled 100 times to 5,000 TCRs, after which Renyi diversity was computed with the R vegan package. To build CDR3 similarity networks, amino acid triplet string-kernel similarity was used, and CDR3s were connected when their pairwise similarity was above 0.82. In TCRdb, the public reads were trimmed at Q25 with fastp and aligned with MiXCR, with productive beta chains retained. Each record represents a unique CDR3 protein, reported with the most common genes and DNA among its rows. Clone size and V and J calls follow TCRdb, not the original study. This sample has roughly 48,000 distinct CDR3 sequences in its table, and about 5.8% of those were observed once. The ten largest clones capture 8.5% to 14% of the sample.

The material was PBMCs, obtained at surgery. This receptor was identified in a male donor with early-stage non-small cell lung cancer. Recombination linked TRBV4-3 to TRBJ2-1; the D gene is not confidently resolved. The DNA is as follows: TGCGCCAGCAGCCAAGGACCTATAAATGAGCAGTTCTTC. This is translated as CASSQGPINEQFF.